These T cell receptor beta chains were read from a single sample in a study of blood T cell repertoires in COVID-19. Some clones are missing from TCRdb's copy, which holds only in-frame ones; the method was immunoSEQ multiplex PCR. The table has more than 350,000 clones, roughly nine tenths seen once. Sequenced sample: peripheral blood. These receptors were taken from a woman aged 25-40 years with COVID-19, enrolled during active disease. The CDR3 runs from the conserved cysteine through the conserved F or W. A D gene is named only where the DNA matches it firmly. Only some rows state a clone size, as once, few, many or a class for expanded clones.

j_gene: TRBJ2-7; abundance: .; v_gene: TRBV25-1; d_gene: TRBD1; CDR3nt: TGTGCCAGCAGTCCCGGGACAGGGGGGGCCTACGAGCAGTACTTC; CDR3aa: CASSPGTGGAYEQYF
j_gene: TRBJ2-6; abundance: .; v_gene: TRBV5-1; d_gene: .; CDR3nt: TGCGCCAGCAGCTTGGTCAACTCTGGGGCCAACGTCCTGACTTTC; CDR3aa: CASSLVNSGANVLTF
j_gene: TRBJ1-4; abundance: .; v_gene: TRBV30; d_gene: .; CDR3nt: TGTGCCTGGAGTAAAGGGGTTTCCAGCGAAAAACTGTTTTTT; CDR3aa: CAWSKGVSSEKLFF
j_gene: TRBJ1-6; abundance: .; v_gene: TRBV19; d_gene: .; CDR3nt: TGTGCCAGTAGTCCAACACCTCCGGGGAATTCACCCCTCCACTTT; CDR3aa: CASSPTPPGNSPLHF
j_gene: TRBJ2-3; abundance: .; v_gene: TRBV19; d_gene: TRBD1; CDR3nt: TGTGCCAGTAGTATTATTGAGGGGGCTAGCACAGATACGCAGTATTTT; CDR3aa: CASSIIEGASTDTQYF
j_gene: TRBJ2-2; abundance: .; v_gene: TRBV5-1; d_gene: TRBD2; CDR3nt: TGCGCCAGCAGCTTGGAAAGCGGGGGATACACCGGGGAGCTGTTTTTT; CDR3aa: CASSLESGGYTGELFF
j_gene: TRBJ1-5; abundance: .; v_gene: TRBV4-3; d_gene: .; CDR3nt: TGCGCCAGCAGCCAAGTGCGGGTTAGCAATCAGCCCCAGCATTTT; CDR3aa: CASSQVRVSNQPQHF
j_gene: TRBJ2-3; abundance: .; v_gene: TRBV2; d_gene: .; CDR3nt: TGTGCCAGCAGCGCACTTTTAACAGATACGCAGTATTTT; CDR3aa: CASSALLTDTQYF
j_gene: TRBJ2-5; abundance: .; v_gene: TRBV6-5; d_gene: .; CDR3nt: TGTGCCAGCAGTTTGGACAGACAAGAGACCCAGTACTTC; CDR3aa: CASSLDRQETQYF
j_gene: TRBJ1-5; abundance: .; v_gene: TRBV3-1/TRBV3-2; d_gene: .; CDR3nt: TGTGCCAGCAGCCCAGGGGGCAATCAGCCCCAGCATTTT; CDR3aa: CASSPGGNQPQHF
j_gene: TRBJ2-5; abundance: .; v_gene: TRBV6-5; d_gene: .; CDR3nt: TGTGCCAGCAGTGACTCCCCGCCCAGCGGCTTGCCCCAGTACTTC; CDR3aa: CASSDSPPSGLPQYF
j_gene: TRBJ1-2; abundance: .; v_gene: TRBV15; d_gene: TRBD1; CDR3nt: TGTGCCACCAGCAGAGGACGGGACAGCGATTTCTATGGCTACACCTTC; CDR3aa: CATSRGRDSDFYGYTF
j_gene: TRBJ2-7; abundance: .; v_gene: TRBV19; d_gene: TRBD2; CDR3nt: TGTGCCAGTAGCCGTGGACTAGTCTCCGCCGGATACGAGCAGTACTTC; CDR3aa: CASSRGLVSAGYEQYF
j_gene: TRBJ2-3; abundance: .; v_gene: TRBV5-5; d_gene: TRBD1; CDR3nt: TGTGCCAGCAGCTTGGAAGCCCCCCCAGGGGGCGGCACAGATACGCAGTATTTT; CDR3aa: CASSLEAPPGGGTDTQYF
j_gene: TRBJ2-3; abundance: .; v_gene: TRBV11-3; d_gene: TRBD2; CDR3nt: TGTGCCAGCAGTCCCGGACTAGCGGGGAGTTCAGATACGCAGTATTTT; CDR3aa: CASSPGLAGSSDTQYF
j_gene: TRBJ2-1; abundance: .; v_gene: TRBV4-2; d_gene: .; CDR3nt: TGTGCCAGCAGCCAAGAAACGGCGGGTCCCCTCGGGAATGAGCAGTTCTTC; CDR3aa: CASSQETAGPLGNEQFF
j_gene: TRBJ2-2; abundance: .; v_gene: TRBV6-5; d_gene: .; CDR3nt: TGTGCCAGCGGGAGAGGGGCGGGAACCGGGGAGCTGTTTTTT; CDR3aa: CASGRGAGTGELFF
j_gene: TRBJ2-3; abundance: .; v_gene: TRBV5-5; d_gene: TRBD2; CDR3nt: TGTGCCAGCAGCTTGCCGCCGACTAGCGGGACCCGCCTACCGCAGTATTTT; CDR3aa: CASSLPPTSGTRLPQYF
j_gene: TRBJ2-5; abundance: .; v_gene: TRBV30; d_gene: TRBD2; CDR3nt: TGTGCCTGGAGTAGCGGGAGAGAGACCCAGTACTTC; CDR3aa: CAWSSGRETQYF
j_gene: TRBJ1-1; abundance: .; v_gene: TRBV6-1; d_gene: .; CDR3nt: TGTGCCAGCAGTGATCAACAGGCGAACACTGAAGCTTTCTTT; CDR3aa: CASSDQQANTEAFF
j_gene: TRBJ2-1; abundance: .; v_gene: TRBV5-1; d_gene: .; CDR3nt: TGCGCCAGCAGCTTGGGGGGCGCCCCCAATGAGCAGTTCTTC; CDR3aa: CASSLGGAPNEQFF
j_gene: TRBJ2-7; abundance: .; v_gene: TRBV10-3; d_gene: TRBD1; CDR3nt: TGTGCCATCAGTGACCCCCGGGACAGCCCCTACGAGCAGTACTTC; CDR3aa: CAISDPRDSPYEQYF
j_gene: TRBJ2-2; abundance: .; v_gene: TRBV12-5; d_gene: .; CDR3nt: TGTGCTAGTGAAATTAGGGGAACCGGGGAGCTGTTTTTT; CDR3aa: CASEIRGTGELFF
j_gene: TRBJ2-5; abundance: .; v_gene: TRBV7-9; d_gene: TRBD1; CDR3nt: TGTGCCAGCGCACCGGGACAGGGGCCAGGGACCCAGTACTTC; CDR3aa: CASAPGQGPGTQYF
j_gene: TRBJ2-1; abundance: .; v_gene: TRBV11-3; d_gene: .; CDR3nt: TGTGCCAGCAGCTTAGTTGGGACAACTTACAATGAGCAGTTCTTC; CDR3aa: CASSLVGTTYNEQFF
j_gene: TRBJ2-7; abundance: .; v_gene: TRBV5-4; d_gene: TRBD2; CDR3nt: TGTGCCAGCAGCGGGGGACTAGCGGGGTACGAGCAGTACTTC; CDR3aa: CASSGGLAGYEQYF
j_gene: TRBJ2-1; abundance: few; v_gene: TRBV5-4; d_gene: .; CDR3nt: TGTGCCAGCAGCTTGGAATCAGGCCCCTACAATGAGCAGTTCTTC; CDR3aa: CASSLESGPYNEQFF
j_gene: TRBJ1-2; abundance: .; v_gene: TRBV7-9; d_gene: .; CDR3nt: TGTGCCAGCAGCCCCGGAGTTTTCAGGGTCGAAGGCTACACCTTC; CDR3aa: CASSPGVFRVEGYTF
j_gene: TRBJ1-2; abundance: .; v_gene: TRBV11-3; d_gene: .; CDR3nt: TGTGCCAGCAGCTTAGAGGGGCAAAATAACTATGGCTACACCTTC; CDR3aa: CASSLEGQNNYGYTF
j_gene: TRBJ2-3; abundance: .; v_gene: TRBV5-4; d_gene: TRBD1; CDR3nt: TGTGCCAGCAGCGCGCCGACAGGGTGGACAGATACGCAGTATTTT; CDR3aa: CASSAPTGWTDTQYF
j_gene: TRBJ2-2; abundance: .; v_gene: TRBV30; d_gene: TRBD2; CDR3nt: TGTGCCTGGTCGGGAGGGCCCACCGGGGAGCTGTTTTTT; CDR3aa: CAWSGGPTGELFF